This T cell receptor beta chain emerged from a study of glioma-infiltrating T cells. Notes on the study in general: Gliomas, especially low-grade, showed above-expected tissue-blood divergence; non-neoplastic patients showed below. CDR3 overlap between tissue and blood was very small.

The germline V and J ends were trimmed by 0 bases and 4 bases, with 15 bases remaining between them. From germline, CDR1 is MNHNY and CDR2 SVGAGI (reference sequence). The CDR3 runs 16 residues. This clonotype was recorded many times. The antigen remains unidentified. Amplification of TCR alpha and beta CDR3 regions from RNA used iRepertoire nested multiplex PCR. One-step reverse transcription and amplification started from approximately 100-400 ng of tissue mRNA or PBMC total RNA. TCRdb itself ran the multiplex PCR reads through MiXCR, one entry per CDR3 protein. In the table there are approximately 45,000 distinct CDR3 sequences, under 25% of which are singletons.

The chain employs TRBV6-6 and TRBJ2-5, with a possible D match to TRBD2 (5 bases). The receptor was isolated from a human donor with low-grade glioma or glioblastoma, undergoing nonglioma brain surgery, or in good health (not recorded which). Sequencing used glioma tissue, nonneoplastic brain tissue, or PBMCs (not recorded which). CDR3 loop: CASSYSKGSVAETQYF. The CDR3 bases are TGTGCCAGCAGTTACTCGAAAGGTAGCGTCGCAGAGACCCAGTACTTC.